What follows are 9 T cell receptor beta chains derived from one specimen sequenced in a study of shared clonotypes between healthy human individuals. Naive CD8 cells, CD45RO-negative and positively selected for CCR7, excluded terminally differentiated effector memory CD45RA+ cells. The assay was immunoSEQ multiplex PCR, and TCRdb's table has in-frame clones only and misses some. The sample has some 630,000 clones, approximately 96% seen once; the top ten hold approximately 0.1%. Material for sequencing was naive CD8+ T cells sorted from blood. All receptors derive from a woman aged 25 to 45 in good health.

The genes are TRBV7-8 and TRBJ2-5; TRBD2 matches at 12 bases. After removal of 5 bases from V and 12 bases from J, the junction contained 13 bases not matched to a gene. CDR1 is SGHVS and CDR2 is FQNEAQ in the germline V gene. This CDR3 spans 15 amino acids. Here the CDR3 DNA reads TGTGCCAGCAGCCCAGCGGCTAGCGGGAGGGTGACGGAGTACTTC. This translates into CASSPAASGRVTEYF.

This chain joins TRBV25-1 and TRBJ1-6, with D uncertain. This CDR3 is built from 17 residues. From germline, CDR1 is MGHDK and CDR2 SYGVNS. Trimming pared 4 bases from V and 7 bases from J, leaving 20 bases between. The CDR3 here is CASSGLDWAGLNSPLHF. Here the CDR3 DNA reads TGTGCCAGCAGTGGACTAGACTGGGCCGGATTAAATTCACCCCTCCACTTT. Filled out from reference TRBV25-1 and TRBJ1-6, the complete variable domain reads EADIYQTPRYLVIGTGKKITLECSQTMGHDKMYWYQQDPGMELHLIHYSYGVNSTEKGDLSSESTVSRIRTEHFPLTLESARPSHTSQYLCASSGLDWAGLNSPLHFGNGTRLTVT.

The count of this clone is one. The rearrangement links TRBV5-6 to TRBJ2-1, with 7 bases identical to TRBD1. CDR3 size: 16 residues. Germline assignment: CDR1 SGHDT and CDR2 YYEEEE. Trimming took 2 bases from V and 5 from J; bases not matched to a gene: 10. This CDR3 is CASSFQGDTLDNEQFF. In DNA, the CDR3 is TGTGCCAGCAGCTTTCAGGGGGATACATTGGACAATGAGCAGTTCTTC. Full variable domain (remainder filled in from reference TRBV5-6 and TRBJ2-1): DAGVTQSPTHLIKTRGQQVTLRCSPKSGHDTVSWYQQALGQGPQFIFQYYEEEERQRGNFPDRFSGHQFPNYSSELNVNALLLGDSALYLCASSFQGDTLDNEQFFGPGTRLTVL.

This clone has a handful of counts. The chain recombines TRBV6-5 with TRBJ1-1; no firm D call. Germline CDR1 is MNHEY and CDR2 is SVGAGI. The CDR3 covers 15 residues. The V end was cut by 0 bases, the J end by 9 bases, with 17 bases between. As DNA, the CDR3 is TGTGCCAGCAGTTACTCGGAGGGTTCGCCCCGGAAAGCTTTCTTT. Translated, it gives CASSYSEGSPRKAFF.

CDR3 DNA sequence: TGTGCCAGCAGCCCCGCGTCGAGTTGGCCCCAGCATTTT. Translating it yields CASSPASSWPQHF. The chain couples TRBV7-6 to TRBJ1-5; D gene uncertain. The CDR3 covers 13 residues. The germline gives CDR1 SGHVS, CDR2 FNYEAQ. Trimming left V 5 bases short and J 9 bases short, with 14 bases between.

The rearrangement uses TRBV5-5 and TRBJ2-4; 10 bases agree with TRBD1. The CDR3 has 16 residues. Germline-derived CDR1 and CDR2 are SGHKS and YYEKEE (reference sequence). V lost 4 bases to trimming and J lost 4 bases; unmatched junction nucleotides: 8. The CDR3: CASSPWDRGVKNIQYF. CDR3 nucleotides: TGTGCCAGCAGCCCCTGGGACAGGGGTGTTAAAAACATTCAGTACTTC. Drawing the rest from reference TRBV5-5 and TRBJ2-4, the complete variable domain is DAGVTQSPTHLIKTRGQQVTLRCSPISGHKSVSWYQQVLGQGPQFIFQYYEKEERGRGNFPDRFSARQFPNYSSELNVNALLLGDSALYLCASSPWDRGVKNIQYFGAGTRLSVL.

The chain has TRBV11-2 and TRBJ2-1, with TRBD2 identical over 7 bases. Per the germline V gene, CDR1 is SGHAT and CDR2 is FQNNGV. The CDR3 contains 18 residues. V lost 4 bases and J lost 3; bases outside the gene matches: 15. The CDR3, as DNA: TGTGCCAGCAGCTCCCCTACCGAGCGGCGGGAGCACTACAATGAGCAGTTCTTC. This sequence encodes CASSSPTERREHYNEQFF.

J is TRBJ2-2 and V is TRBV28; D uncertain. The germline V and J ends were trimmed by 8 bases and 6 bases, with 7 bases remaining between them. The CDR3 has 11 amino acids. Germline V lookup: CDR1 MDHEN, CDR2 SYDVKM. CDR3 DNA sequence: TGTGCCAGCTGGGCGGCCGGGGAGCTGTTTTTT. Protein sequence: CASWAAGELFF.

This clone was found once. This sequence joins TRBV29-1 and TRBJ2-3, with D possibly matching TRBD1 (6 bases). Germline CDR1 is SQVTM and CDR2 is ANQGSEA. This CDR3 has 14 amino acids. V dropped 2 bases and J dropped 2 bases, with 11 bases sitting between them. The chain's CDR3 is CSVETGSITDTQYF. CDR3 DNA sequence: TGCAGCGTTGAAACAGGGTCTATCACAGATACGCAGTATTTT.